The clone carrying this TCR beta chain came up once. Its antigen is still unknown. This specimen comes from a study of cytomegalovirus exposure and HLA in healthy donors. Study results and limitations: There were a few CMV-associated chains whose specificity for CMV antigens was confirmed in vitro. The study designated roughly 150 TCR beta chains cytomegalovirus-associated. Many donors shared some public TCRs, even though most TCR sequences were rare. Reportedly, cytomegalovirus status was diagnosed with high sensitivity and specificity.

Generated by immunoSEQ multiplex PCR, the TCRdb table keeps only in-frame clones and is missing some. The repertoire holds 120,000 or so clones, with 75% to 90% as singletons. The CDR3 runs 13 residues. Germline V gene sequence: CDR1 MDHEN, CDR2 SYDVKM. V gave up 5 bases and J gave up 9 bases; unmatched junction bases: 6. This receptor was taken from a woman under 30 in good health and CMV-seronegative. Sequenced input: PBMCs. This chain uses TRBV28 with TRBJ2-1, with 8 bases identical to TRBD1. CDR3 sequence (DNA): TGTGCCAGCAGTCATCAGGGGACAGGTGAGCAGTTCTTC. This sequence encodes CASSHQGTGEQFF.